The subject of this entry is one T cell receptor (beta chain). This entry is derived from a study of blood T cell repertoires in COVID-19. The CDR3 spans 16 residues. Sequencing was performed with immunoSEQ multiplex PCR; in TCRdb, only in-frame clones are kept and a portion is missing. This sample has about 190,000 clones, with approximately 91% found just once. The chain recombines TRBV1 with TRBJ2-3; no DNA check was done on the table's D call, TRBD2. TRBV1 counts as a pseudogene. The source is a man in his thirties or forties with acute or convalescent COVID-19. The sample taken for sequencing was peripheral blood. The CDR3 sequence: CTSSQGREGRTDTQYF. DNA for the CDR3: TGCACCAGCAGCCAAGGGCGGGAGGGCCGCACAGATACGCAGTATTTT.